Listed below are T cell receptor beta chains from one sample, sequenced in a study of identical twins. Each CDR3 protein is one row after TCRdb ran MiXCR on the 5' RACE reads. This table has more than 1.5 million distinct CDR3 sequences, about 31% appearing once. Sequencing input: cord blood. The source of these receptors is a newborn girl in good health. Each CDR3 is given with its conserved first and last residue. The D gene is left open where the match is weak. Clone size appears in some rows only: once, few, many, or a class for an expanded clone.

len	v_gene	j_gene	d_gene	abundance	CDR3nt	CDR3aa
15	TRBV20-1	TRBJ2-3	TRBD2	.	TGCAGTGCTAGTCTCCTAGCGGGAAACACAGATACGCAGTATTTT	CSASLLAGNTDTQYF
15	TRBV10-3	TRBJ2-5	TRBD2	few	TGTGCCATCAGTGAGTCGGGGGGGAACCAAGAGACCCAGTACTTC	CAISESGGNQETQYF
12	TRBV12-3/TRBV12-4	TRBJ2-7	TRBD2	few	TGTGCCAGCAGTTCCCGCGGGGGCGAGCAGTACTTC	CASSSRGGEQYF
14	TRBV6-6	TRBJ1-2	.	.	TGTGCCAGCAGTTATAGGCCAGGGCCCTATGGCTACACCTTC	CASSYRPGPYGYTF
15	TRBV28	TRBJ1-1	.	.	TGTGCCAGCAGTTTATTGCGGGGGATAGGCACTGAAGCTTTCTTT	CASSLLRGIGTEAFF
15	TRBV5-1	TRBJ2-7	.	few	TGCGCCAGCAGCTTGGCCGACAGTCTTGCCTACGAGCAGTACTTC	CASSLADSLAYEQYF
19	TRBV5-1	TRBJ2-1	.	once	TGCGCCAGCAGCTTGGGGCAGACTAGTTACCGGAGCTCCTACAATAAGCAGTTCTTC	CASSLGQTSYRSSYNKQFF
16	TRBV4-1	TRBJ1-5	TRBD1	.	TGCGCCAGCAGCCACGTAGGTGGGACAGTCAATCAGCCCCAGCATTTT	CASSHVGGTVNQPQHF
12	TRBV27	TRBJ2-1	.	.	TGTGCCAGCAGTCCTGGACTCAATGAGCGGTTCTTC	CASSPGLNERFF
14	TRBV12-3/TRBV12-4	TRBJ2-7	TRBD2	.	TGTGCCAGCGGATGGACTAGCCCGGGGTACGAGCAGTACTTC	CASGWTSPGYEQYF
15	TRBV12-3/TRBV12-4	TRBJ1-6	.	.	TGTGCCAGCAGTCGACAGTACGGGTCGGGTTCACCCCTCCACTTT	CASSRQYGSGSPLHF
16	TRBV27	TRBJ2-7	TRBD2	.	TGTGCCAGCAGTCTCTCCTTAGCGGGAGGGCCCCACGAGCAGTACTTC	CASSLSLAGGPHEQYF
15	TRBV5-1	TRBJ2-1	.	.	TGCGCCAGCAGCTCCGTACTTACTGAGTACAATGAGCAGTTCTTC	CASSSVLTEYNEQFF
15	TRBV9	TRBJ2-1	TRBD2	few	TGTGCCAGCAGCCCGCGGGGGGAACTCTACAATGAGCAGTTCTTC	CASSPRGELYNEQFF
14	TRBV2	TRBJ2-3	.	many	TGTGCCAGCAGCAGAACCCCAGGGGCAGATACGCAGTATTTT	CASSRTPGADTQYF
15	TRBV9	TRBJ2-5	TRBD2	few	TGTGCCAGCAGCAAACGGACTAGCAGTCAAGAGACCCAGTACTTC	CASSKRTSSQETQYF
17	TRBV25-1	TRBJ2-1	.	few	TGTGCCAGCAGCCCCTTGGGAGCCAGTCGGCTACAGGGTGAGCAGTTCTTC	CASSPLGASRLQGEQFF
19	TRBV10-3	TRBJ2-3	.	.	TGTGCCATCAGTGGGTTGGGGAAAAACCTAATTACTAGCACAGATACGCAGTATTTT	CAISGLGKNLITSTDTQYF
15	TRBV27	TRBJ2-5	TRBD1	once	TGTGCCAGCAGTGGCCACCAGACAGGGAGAGAGACCCAGTACTTC	CASSGHQTGRETQYF
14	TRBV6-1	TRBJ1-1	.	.	TGTGCCAGCAGTGCTGGCTTACGGGTCACTGAAGCTTTCTTT	CASSAGLRVTEAFF
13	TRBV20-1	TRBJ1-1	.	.	TGCAGTGCTAGACATGCAGTAAACACTGAAGCTTTCTTT	CSARHAVNTEAFF
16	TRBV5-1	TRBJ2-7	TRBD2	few	TGCGCCAGCAGCTTGGGTGGGCTAGCGGGAGCCTACGAGCAGTACTTC	CASSLGGLAGAYEQYF
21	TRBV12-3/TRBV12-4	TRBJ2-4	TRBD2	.	TGTGCCAGCAGTTTAAGTAGACTAGCGGGAGAAACTATCAACTTCAAAAACATTCAGTACTTC	CASSLSRLAGETINFKNIQYF
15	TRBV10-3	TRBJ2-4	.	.	TGTGCCATCAGTGAGTCGCCCCTGGCCAAAAACATTCAGTACTTC	CAISESPLAKNIQYF
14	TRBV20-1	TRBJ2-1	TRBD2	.	TGCAGTGCCGACGGGACTAGCCGGACGAATGAGCAGTTCTTC	CSADGTSRTNEQFF
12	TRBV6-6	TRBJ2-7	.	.	TGTGCCACTTGGGACACGACCTACGAGCAGTACTTC	CATWDTTYEQYF
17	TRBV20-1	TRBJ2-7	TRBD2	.	TGCAGTGCCAGAGATCCCCTAAGCGGGAGGGGCGCCTACGAGCAGTACTTC	CSARDPLSGRGAYEQYF
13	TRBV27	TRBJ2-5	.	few	TGTGCCAGCAGTAGAGTCGCAGGGGAGACCCAGTACTTC	CASSRVAGETQYF
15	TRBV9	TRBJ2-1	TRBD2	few	TGTGCCAGCAGCCCCCCCGGGGGACTAGCTGGCGAGCAGTTCTTC	CASSPPGGLAGEQFF
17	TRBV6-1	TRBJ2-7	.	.	TGTGCCAGCAGTGCGCCGCCGGACTCGCAAGTTTTCTACGAGCAGTACTTC	CASSAPPDSQVFYEQYF
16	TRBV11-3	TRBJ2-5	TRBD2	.	TGTGCCAGCAGCCTTCCCCTAGCGGGGGATTTGAATGAGCAGTACTTC	CASSLPLAGDLNEQYF
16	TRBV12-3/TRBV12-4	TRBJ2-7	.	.	TGTGCCAGCAGTTTCGGCGGGCCCGGCTTTACCTACGAGCAGTACTTC	CASSFGGPGFTYEQYF
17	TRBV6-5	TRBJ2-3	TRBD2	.	TGTGCCAGCAGTTACTCGGGAGGGACTAGCGGGAGTGATACGCAGTATTTT	CASSYSGGTSGSDTQYF
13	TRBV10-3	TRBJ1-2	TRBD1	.	TGTGCCATCAGTGAAGACAGGGACTATGGCTGCACCTTC	CAISEDRDYGCTF
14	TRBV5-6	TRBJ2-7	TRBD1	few	TGTGCCAGCAGCTTGGGAGACAGGGAGTACGAGCAGTACTTC	CASSLGDREYEQYF
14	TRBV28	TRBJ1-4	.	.	TGTACCAGCAGTTTGTACAGGGTTGGCGAAAAACTGTTTTTT	CTSSLYRVGEKLFF
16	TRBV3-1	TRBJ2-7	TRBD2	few	TGTGCCAGCAGCCAATGGGAGGGTCCTCCCTACAATGAGCAGTACTTC	CASSQWEGPPYNEQYF
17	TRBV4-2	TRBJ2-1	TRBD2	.	TGTGCCAGCAGCCAGAGGACTAGCCACTACTCCTACAATGAGCAGTTCTTC	CASSQRTSHYSYNEQFF
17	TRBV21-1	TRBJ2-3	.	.	TGTGCCAGCAGCAAATCGGGACTAGCGGGAAAGACAGATACGCAGTATTTT	CASSKSGLAGKTDTQYF
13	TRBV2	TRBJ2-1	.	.	TGTGCCAGCATCGGACTCCGATACAATGAGCAGTTCTTC	CASIGLRYNEQFF
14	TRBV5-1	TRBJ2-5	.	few	TGCGCCAGCAGTACGCCAACCCAAGGGGAGACCCAGTACTTC	CASSTPTQGETQYF
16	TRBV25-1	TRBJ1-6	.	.	TGTGCCAGCAGTGAATTCAACAGGGTGCCAAATTCACCCCTCCACTTT	CASSEFNRVPNSPLHF
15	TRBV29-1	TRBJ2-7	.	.	TGCAGCGTTGAACGGCGGGGGCTAAAGCATGACGAGCAGTACTTC	CSVERRGLKHDEQYF
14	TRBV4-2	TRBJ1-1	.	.	TGTGCCAGCAGCCAAGGGGGGTGGGACACTGAAGCTTTCTTT	CASSQGGWDTEAFF
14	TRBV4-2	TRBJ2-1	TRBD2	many	TGTGCCAGCAGCCAAGATACTAGCGGGAATGAGCAGTTCTTC	CASSQDTSGNEQFF
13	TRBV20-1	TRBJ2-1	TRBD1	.	TGCAGTGCTGACAGGGTGAAAGGGGGTGAGCAGTTCTTC	CSADRVKGGEQFF
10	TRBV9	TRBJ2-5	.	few	TGTGCCAGCAGCGTAGCGGAGCAGTACTTC	CASSVAEQYF
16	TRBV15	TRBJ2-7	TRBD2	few	TGTGCCACCAGCAGGTCACTAGCGGGAGGAGGGTACGAGCAGTACTTC	CATSRSLAGGGYEQYF
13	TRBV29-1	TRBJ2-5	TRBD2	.	TGCAGCGTTGCTGGCGGGGGGGCCAATGAGCAGTACTTC	CSVAGGGANEQYF
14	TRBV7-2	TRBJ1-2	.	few	TGTGCCAGCAGCTTAAGGCCGCCGGGGAATGGCTACACCTTC	CASSLRPPGNGYTF
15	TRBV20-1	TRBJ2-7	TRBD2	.	TGCAGTGCTACAAAATGGACTAGCCGAACCTACGAGCAGTACTTC	CSATKWTSRTYEQYF
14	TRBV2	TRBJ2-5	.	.	TGTGCCAGCAGTGACCTGGGGAGCCAAGAGACCCAGTACTTC	CASSDLGSQETQYF